This entry features one TCR beta chain sequence. Reverse transcription of 0.5 to 1 ug RNA was performed with random hexamers. Amplification of TCR beta CDR3 across 54 Vbeta and 13 Jbeta was performed with immunoSEQ multiplex PCR. Each CDR3 protein is one row after TCRdb ran MiXCR on the immunoSEQ multiplex PCR reads. In the table there are hundreds of thousands of distinct CDR3 sequences, approximately 95% of which are singletons. Each multiple sclerosis control was a treatment-naive patient with relapsing-remitting disease that was either stable or active. TEMRA cells were FACS-enriched, and CD8+ and CD4+ T cells were isolated negatively. This entry belongs to a study of CD8 T cells in Susac syndrome. V was trimmed by 0 bases and J by 3 bases, leaving 11 bases between them. Germline V gene data show CDR1 as MNHNY and CDR2 as SVGAGI (reference sequence). The CDR3 covers 15 residues.

Sample: CD4+ T cells from PBMCs. The V gene is TRBV6-6, the J gene TRBJ1-2, with a possible D match to TRBD1 (6 bases). This TCR was recovered from a human donor with multiple sclerosis. The chain's CDR3 is CASSYSGGAYYGYTF. As DNA, the CDR3 is TGTGCCAGCAGTTACTCGGGGGGCGCCTACTATGGCTACACCTTC.